This passage covers 25 T cell receptor beta chains from one sample sequenced in a study of shared clonotypes between healthy human individuals. The method was immunoSEQ multiplex PCR; TCRdb's version includes in-frame clones alone and lacks a portion of them. The sample holds more than 2,000,000 clones; 90% to 95% are singletons and the top ten take approximately 0.4%. The source material was naive CD4+ T cells from PBMCs. Regarding subset: CD45RA+ positively selected. The receptors come from a man younger than 35 in good health. Some clones in this sample may be carry-over from other donors' samples.

The gene calls are TRBV28 and TRBJ2-1, with 11 positions matching TRBD1. The CDR3 has 14 amino acids. J gave up 4 bases and V 10 bases, and 6 bases lay outside the gene matches. CDR1 MDHEN and CDR2 SYDVKM come from the germline V gene. CDR3: CATGQGAGYNEQFF. Written as DNA, the CDR3 is TGTGCCACTGGACAGGGGGCGGGGTACAATGAGCAGTTCTTC.

V usage is TRBV4-1 and J usage is TRBJ2-1; 13 bases match TRBD2. The junction had 5 bases not matched to a gene; V was cut back by 2 bases and J by 7 bases. CDR3 size: 16 residues. Germline CDR1 reads MGHRA; CDR2 reads YSYEKL. CDR3 DNA sequence: TGCGCCAGCAGCCAAACGGGACTAGCGGGACAGAATGAGCAGTTCTTC. Translating gives CASSQTGLAGQNEQFF.

As to this clone: Other nucleotide sequences from this sample produce the same CDR3. The chain is built from TRBV6-5 and TRBJ1-4; unclear D gene. This CDR3 is 13 amino acids long. Trimming left V 5 bases short and J 0 bases short, with 4 bases between. Germline lookup yields CDR1 MNHEY and CDR2 SVGAGI. The CDR3: CASSRTTNEKLFF. The CDR3, as DNA: TGTGCCAGCAGTCGGACAACTAATGAAAAACTGTTTTTT.

This chain joins TRBV2 and TRBJ2-4; D is ambiguous. There are 16 residues in the CDR3. Germline CDR1 is SNHLY and CDR2 is FYNNEI. The V gene lost 4 bases and the J gene lost 0 bases, with 13 bases spanning the gap. The CDR3 DNA sequence: TGTGCCAGCAGTGGGGGTATCAGGCTAGCCAAAAACATTCAGTACTTC. Translation gives CASSGGIRLAKNIQYF.

V gene TRBV19 combines with J gene TRBJ2-7; TRBD2 is a possible D gene (6 bases). Trimming left V 3 bases short and J 5 bases short, with 14 bases between. The CDR3 is 14 amino acids. CDR1 and CDR2 from the germline V gene are LNHDA and SQIVND (reference sequence). CDR3 coding DNA: TGTGCCAGTAGTATTTCCGGGAGTGTCGACGAGCAGTACTTC. The encoded protein is CASSISGSVDEQYF.

This chain connects TRBV27 to TRBJ2-4; weak D call: TRBD1 (5 bases). The CDR3 is 17 residues long. In germline, CDR1 is MNHEY, CDR2 SMNVEV (reference sequence). Trimming took 0 bases from V and 4 from J, leaving 16 bases between them. Here the CDR3 DNA reads TGTGCCAGCAGTTTATCCGGGCCAGGGCTATGGAAAAACATTCAGTACTTC. Translation: CASSLSGPGLWKNIQYF.

V and J are TRBV9 and TRBJ2-3, with 10 bases fitting TRBD2. V gave up 2 bases and J gave up 5 bases; unmatched junction bases: 5. Germline V gene lookup returns CDR1 SGDLS and CDR2 YYNGEE. The CDR3 consists of 15 residues. The CDR3 protein is CASSVSGRVEDTQYF. The DNA of the CDR3 is TGTGCCAGCAGCGTGAGCGGGAGGGTGGAAGATACGCAGTATTTT.

The chain uses TRBV19 and TRBJ1-2; TRBD1 might be the D (6 bases). The CDR3 covers 18 residues. Germline assignment: CDR1 LNHDA and CDR2 SQIVND (reference sequence). V lost 3 bases to trimming and J lost 0 bases, with 20 bases between them. CDR3 sequence reads: CASSMAGTPFEANYGYTF. CDR3 DNA: TGTGCCAGTAGTATGGCCGGGACACCCTTTGAAGCTAACTATGGCTACACCTTC.

V and J are TRBV18 and TRBJ1-4, with no clear D. The V end lost 6 bases, the J end lost 0 bases, and 14 bases lay between the germline ends. The CDR3 extends over 16 amino acids. CDR1 and CDR2 from the germline V gene are KGHSH and LQKENI. The CDR3 bases are TGTGCCAGCTCCGGGGTTCAGTCTGCAACTAATGAAAAACTGTTTTTT. Protein product: CASSGVQSATNEKLFF.

The chain links TRBV5-4 to TRBJ2-2, with a weak D call TRBD1 (7 bases). Germline V CDR1 and CDR2: SGHNT, YYREEE (reference sequence). V was clipped by 0 bases and J by 4 bases, with 13 bases between them. The CDR3 has 16 residues. This CDR3 is CASSLAGTAGTGELFF. The DNA of the CDR3 is TGTGCCAGCAGCTTGGCCGGGACAGCGGGCACCGGGGAGCTGTTTTTT.

V and J are TRBV5-1 and TRBJ1-4; 7 bases are shared with TRBD1. CDR1 and CDR2 (germline): SGHRS, YFSETQ. V shed 4 bases and J 5 bases; nucleotides not matched to a gene: 17. CDR3 size: 18 residues. The chain's CDR3 is CASSPPPPTGIPNEKLFF. The CDR3 nucleotides are TGCGCCAGCAGCCCTCCGCCCCCGACAGGGATCCCCAATGAAAAACTGTTTTTT.

This chain connects TRBV7-9 to TRBJ2-2; D is uncertain. CDR1 SEHNR and CDR2 FQNEAQ come from the germline V gene (reference sequence). The CDR3 sequence is 11 residues long. Deletions cut 3 bases from V and 9 bases from J, with 5 bases between. CDR3 nucleotide sequence: TGTGCCAGCAGCTTCGATCGGGAGCTGTTTTTT. Amino acid sequence: CASSFDRELFF.

The V call is TRBV5-1, the J call TRBJ2-5; D perhaps matches TRBD1 (6 bases). This CDR3 is built from 14 residues. V was trimmed by 4 bases and J by 1 base, leaving 11 bases between them. Germline lookup yields CDR1 SGHRS and CDR2 YFSETQ. DNA of the CDR3: TGCGCCAGCAGCGTCACAGGGAGCCAAGAGACCCAGTACTTC. Translated, it gives CASSVTGSQETQYF.

The chain links TRBV5-1 to TRBJ1-1; D not resolved. Between the trimmed V and J ends, which lost 0 bases and 0 bases, there was a span of 9 bases. CDR3 size: 15 residues. Germline CDR1 reads SGHRS; CDR2 reads YFSETQ. The CDR3 coding sequence is TGCGCCAGCAGCTTGGCCCCACCCATGAACACTGAAGCTTTCTTT. It specifies CASSLAPPMNTEAFF.

The chain uses TRBV29-1 and TRBJ2-3; D remains unclear. Germline values: CDR1 SQVTM, CDR2 ANQGSEA. The length of the CDR3 is 12 residues. Trimming shortened V by 2 bases and J by 2 bases, and 5 bases separated the two germline ends. CDR3 loop: CSVELSTDTQYF. Here the CDR3 DNA reads TGCAGCGTTGAATTATCCACAGATACGCAGTATTTT.

The chain carries TRBV29-1 and TRBJ2-5, with 9 positions matching TRBD1. V dropped 0 bases and J dropped 5; count of bases not matched to a gene: 4. Looked up from germline, CDR1 is SQVTM and CDR2 is ANQGSEA. This CDR3 region has 14 residues. The CDR3 is CSVEDHRGRETQYF. DNA for the CDR3: TGCAGCGTTGAAGATCACAGGGGGCGGGAGACCCAGTACTTC.

This rearrangement joins TRBV19 to TRBJ1-1; no clear D gene. Trimming left V 5 bases short and J 3 bases short, with 13 bases between. This CDR3 has 14 amino acids. Per germline, CDR1 LNHDA and CDR2 SQIVND (reference sequence). The CDR3 spells CASSPLGMDTEAFF. The CDR3 DNA reads as TGTGCCAGTAGTCCCTTGGGGATGGACACTGAAGCTTTCTTT.

This sequence joins TRBV5-1 and TRBJ2-7; a possible D gene is TRBD2 (5 bases). V lost 0 bases and J lost 2, with 12 bases in between. Germline-derived CDR1 and CDR2 are SGHRS and YFSETQ. The CDR3 spans 15 residues. In nucleotides, the CDR3 is TGCGCCAGCAGCTTGGGAAACGGGGTAACCTACGAGCAGTACTTC. Translation gives CASSLGNGVTYEQYF. Complete variable domain (other parts from reference TRBV5-1 and TRBJ2-7): KAGVTQTPRYLIKTRGQQVTLSCSPISGHRSVSWYQQTPGQGLQFLFEYFSETQRNKGNFPGRFSGRQFSNSRSEMNVSTLELGDSALYLCASSLGNGVTYEQYFGPGTRLTVT.

Concerning this clone: Within the sample, other DNA sequences also encode this same CDR3. The genes are TRBV19 and TRBJ2-1; D may match TRBD1 or TRBD2 (5 bases each). V was cut by 6 bases and J by 0 bases, with 9 bases left in between. CDR3 length equals 14 residues. Germline CDR1 and CDR2: LNHDA and SQIVND (reference sequence). The CDR3 coding sequence is TGTGCCAGTAGGGGACGGAGCTCCTACAATGAGCAGTTCTTC. Its protein product is CASRGRSSYNEQFF.

Worth noting for this clone: The same CDR3 arises from other DNA sequences in this sample as well. The chain's CDR3 is CASSLETTGNTEAFF. The CDR3 DNA follows: TGCGCCAGCAGCTTGGAGACGACAGGGAACACTGAAGCTTTCTTT. V is TRBV5-1 and J is TRBJ1-1, with D possibly matching TRBD1 (6 bases). V lost 0 bases and J lost 1, with 10 bases in between. This CDR3 has 15 residues. From germline, CDR1 is SGHRS and CDR2 YFSETQ.

The CDR3, as DNA: TGTGCCAGCAGTCGCCTCTCAGGGGCGCTGAGCGAGCAGTACTTC. Its translation: CASSRLSGALSEQYF. The V and J genes are TRBV27 and TRBJ2-5; perhaps TRBD1 as D (6 bases). The last part of the DNA fits TRBJ2-7 better; the J call may be wrong. Germline CDR1 MNHEY, CDR2 SMNVEV (reference sequence). The CDR3 length is 15 residues.

The rearrangement links TRBV9 to TRBJ2-1, with 9 bases matching TRBD2. The CDR3 is 16 amino acids. V was pared by 5 bases and J by 1 base, with 7 bases of the junction left unmatched. Germline-derived CDR1 and CDR2 are SGDLS and YYNGEE. As DNA, the CDR3 is TGTGCCAGCAGTGCCAAGACTAGCGGTTCCTACAATGAGCAGTTCTTC. Encoded protein: CASSAKTSGSYNEQFF. Supplemented by reference TRBV9 and TRBJ2-1, the full variable domain reads DSGVTQTPKHLITATGQRVTLRCSPRSGDLSVYWYQQSLDQGLQFLIQYYNGEERAKGNILERFSAQQFPDLHSELNLSSLELGDSALYFCASSAKTSGSYNEQFFGPGTRLTVL.

The gene calls are TRBV2 and TRBJ2-3, with 9 positions matching TRBD1. Per the germline V gene, CDR1 is SNHLY and CDR2 is FYNNEI. With 6 bases clipped from V and 0 bases from J, the junction kept 1 base outside the gene matches. The CDR3 is 14 residues long. CDR3 sequence: CASRDRGSTDTQYF. CDR3 coding DNA: TGTGCCAGCAGGGACAGGGGTAGCACAGATACGCAGTATTTT.

This rearrangement joins TRBV7-2 to TRBJ2-5; D may be TRBD1 (6 bases). Trimming stripped 2 bases from V and 7 bases from J, with 14 bases between. Germline CDR1 and CDR2: SGHTA and FQGNSA. This CDR3 contains 14 residues. The CDR3 DNA follows: TGTGCCAGCAGCTTACGACAGGCCCTAAGGACCCAGTACTTC. Its protein is CASSLRQALRTQYF.

Of note for this clone: Other DNA variants within this sample encode the same CDR3. The chain uses TRBV5-1 and TRBJ2-5, with D unresolved. The CDR3 sequence is 13 residues long. Germline lookup yields CDR1 SGHRS and CDR2 YFSETQ. V was shortened by 1 base and J by 1 base, with 5 bases between the two germline ends. CDR3 DNA sequence: TGCGCCAGCAGCTTGCAACTCCAAGAGACCCAGTACTTC. Its translation is CASSLQLQETQYF. Looking up the rest from reference TRBV5-1 and TRBJ2-5 gives the full variable domain: KAGVTQTPRYLIKTRGQQVTLSCSPISGHRSVSWYQQTPGQGLQFLFEYFSETQRNKGNFPGRFSGRQFSNSRSEMNVSTLELGDSALYLCASSLQLQETQYFGPGTRLLVL.